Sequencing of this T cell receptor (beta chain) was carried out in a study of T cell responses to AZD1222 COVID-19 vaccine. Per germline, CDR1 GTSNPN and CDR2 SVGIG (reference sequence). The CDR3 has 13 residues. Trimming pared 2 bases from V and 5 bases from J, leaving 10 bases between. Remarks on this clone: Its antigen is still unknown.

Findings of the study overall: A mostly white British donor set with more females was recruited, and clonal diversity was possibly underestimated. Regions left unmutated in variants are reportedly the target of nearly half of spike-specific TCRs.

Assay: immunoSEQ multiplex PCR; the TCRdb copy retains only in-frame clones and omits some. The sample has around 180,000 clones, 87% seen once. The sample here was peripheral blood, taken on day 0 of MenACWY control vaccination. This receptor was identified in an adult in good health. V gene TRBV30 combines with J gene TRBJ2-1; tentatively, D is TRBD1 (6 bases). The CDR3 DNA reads TGTGCCTGGAGTACCGGACAGAACAATGAGCAGTTCTTC. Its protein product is CAWSTGQNNEQFF.